What follows describes a single TCR beta chain. Its antigen remains unidentified. Base qualities are not at hand, and no much larger clone is one base apart. This specimen includes other DNA sequences encoding the same CDR3. The immunoSEQ Assay, a bias-controlled multiplex PCR, was used to amplify TCRbeta CDR3 regions from genomic DNA. Per the source publication's procedure: Nucleated cell counts per sample were estimated from amplification of reference gene primers within the assay. To quantify the absolute abundance of each unique TCRbeta CDR3 rearrangement, sequence reads were collapsed and filtered. For each sample, productive Simpson clonality was calculated as the square root of Simpson's diversity index across productive rearrangements. TCRdb re-hosts the immuneACCESS table, in-frame sequences only. Its copies lack some clones; in the studies checked, an unresolved V gene accounts for under half of them, and the cause for the rest is not known. V, J and clone size derive from that table, while D and trimming were established from the DNA sequence. The sample has over 250,000 clones on record, approximately 90% of them singletons. The top ten clonotypes cover roughly 2% of the sample.

The data belong to a study of blood T cell repertoires in COVID-19 (TCRdb year 2020). In the study overall: For ImmuneRACE Cohort 3, a participant was defined as recovered based on two consecutive negative NP/OP PCR tests, clearance by a healthcare professional, or resolution of symptoms. A freely available public database, intended as a resource for researchers studying the immune response to SARS-CoV-2, is where the repertoires were released. Where HLA class I and class II types were available, the types were taken from metadata supplied by the sample provider, not from assay-based typing. The prospective study material was composed of cDNA or gDNA derived from T cells, B-cell-depleted T cells, or PBMCs. Nearly every sample came with metadata listing a de-identified subject ID, COVID-19 status, age in years and sex. Collaborator samples came from the United States, Italy and Spain and covered acute and convalescent phases of COVID-19. The dataset comprised deeply sampled blood TCRbeta repertoires from subjects exposed to, actively infected with, or recovered from COVID-19. Samples were obtained from the ongoing ImmuneRACE study (first 160 participants) and from over a thousand subjects provided by 6 global collaborators.

Participants in the prospective study were aged about 18 to 90 years, lived in some 24 United States geographic areas, and enrolled through a virtual design. In the prospective study, cohorts were assigned on the basis of participant-reported clinical history obtained from a screening survey and a study questionnaire. Each participant in the prospective study had whole blood, serum and a nasopharyngeal or oropharyngeal swab collected by mobile phlebotomists. Prospective study participants could optionally give additional blood draws and questionnaires over an approximately two-month period. Before DNA extraction, prospective study blood samples were shipped either frozen or at room temperature. General findings and caveats noted by the study authors: The amount of clinical and demographic metadata varied by source and participant and was provided uncurated.

Looking up the germline V gene yields CDR1 SGHTA and CDR2 FQGTGA. Including the terminal cysteine and phenylalanine, the CDR3 comprises 14 residues. The retained sequence is limited to the CDR3, 42 bases, with the frame set at the first base. V lost 3 bases and J lost 3 bases, and the count of bases not matched to a germline gene is 1. This clonotype originated in a woman aged 55-70 years in a cohort exposed to, infected with or recovered from COVID-19 (not recorded which). The sequenced sample consisted of PBMCs or T cells enriched from blood (not recorded which). The chain is encoded by TRBV7-3 joined to TRBJ2-3, and TRBD1 aligns with 9 junction nucleotides. The CDR3 reads CASSLGQGTDTQYF. The bases read TGTGCCAGCAGCTTGGGACAGGGTACAGATACGCAGTATTTT.